This TCR beta chain was sequenced during a study of T cell responses to AZD1222 COVID-19 vaccine. Findings of the study overall: CD4 TCRs associated with vaccination spanned spike, dominating at 160-218 and 743-854. Nearly half of spike-specific TCRs reportedly go after variant regions that carry no mutations.

With regard to this clone: What it binds is not known.

Trimming stripped 0 bases from V and 1 base from J, with 9 bases between. Germline-derived CDR1 and CDR2 are MNHEY and SVGEGT. CDR3 length: 15 residues. The protocol was immunoSEQ multiplex PCR, while the TCRdb copy is restricted to in-frame clones and leaves out a portion. The sample holds about 79,000 clones; about four fifths are singletons and the top ten take about 1.3%. The chain is built from TRBV6-2 or TRBV6-3 and TRBJ1-1, with D hard to call. The TCR was taken from an adult who received the AZD1222 COVID-19 vaccine. The starting material was peripheral blood, obtained 28 days after the second AZD1222 dose. The CDR3 here is CASSYSAGANTEAFF. In DNA, the CDR3 is TGTGCCAGCAGTTACTCGGCAGGAGCGAACACTGAAGCTTTCTTT.